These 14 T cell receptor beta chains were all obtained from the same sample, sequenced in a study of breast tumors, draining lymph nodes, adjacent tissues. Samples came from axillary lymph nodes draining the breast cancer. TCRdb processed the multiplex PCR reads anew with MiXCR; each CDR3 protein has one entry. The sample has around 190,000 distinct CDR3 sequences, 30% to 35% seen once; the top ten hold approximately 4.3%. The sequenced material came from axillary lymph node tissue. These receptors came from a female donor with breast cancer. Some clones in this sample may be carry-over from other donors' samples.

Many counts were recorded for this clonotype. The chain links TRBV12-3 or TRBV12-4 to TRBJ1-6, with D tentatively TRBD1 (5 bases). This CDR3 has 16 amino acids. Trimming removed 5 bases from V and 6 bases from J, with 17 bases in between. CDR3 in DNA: TGTGCCAGCAGTAGATCGGGGGGGGTGGCTAATTCACCCCTCCACTTT. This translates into CASSRSGGVANSPLHF.

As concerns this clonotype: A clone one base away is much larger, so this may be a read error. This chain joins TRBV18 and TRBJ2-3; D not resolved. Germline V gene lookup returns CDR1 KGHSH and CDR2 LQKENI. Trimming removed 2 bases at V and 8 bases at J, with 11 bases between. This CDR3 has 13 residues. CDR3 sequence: CASSPGPPGTQYF. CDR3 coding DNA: TGTGCCAGCTCACCAGGCCCTCCAGGTACGCAGTATTTT.

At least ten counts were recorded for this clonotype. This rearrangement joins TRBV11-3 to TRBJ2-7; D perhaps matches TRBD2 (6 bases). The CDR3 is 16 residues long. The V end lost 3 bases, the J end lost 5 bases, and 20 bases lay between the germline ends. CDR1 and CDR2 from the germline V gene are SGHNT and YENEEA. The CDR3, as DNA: TGTGCCAGCAGCTTTAGGAGGAGCGGAGGGGTCCACGAGCAGTACTTC. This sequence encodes CASSFRRSGGVHEQYF. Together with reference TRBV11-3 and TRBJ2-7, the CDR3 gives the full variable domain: EAGVVQSPRYKIIEKKQPVAFWCNPISGHNTLYWYLQNLGQGPELLIRYENEEAVDDSQLPKDRFSAERLKGVDSTLKIQPAELGDSAVYLCASSFRRSGGVHEQYFGPGTRLTVT.

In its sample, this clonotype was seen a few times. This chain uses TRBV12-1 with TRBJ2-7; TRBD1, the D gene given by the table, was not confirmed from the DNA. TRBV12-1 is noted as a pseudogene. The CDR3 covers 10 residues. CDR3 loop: CASSFPPQYF. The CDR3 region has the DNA TGTGCCAGCAGCTTCCCCCCCCAGTACTTC.

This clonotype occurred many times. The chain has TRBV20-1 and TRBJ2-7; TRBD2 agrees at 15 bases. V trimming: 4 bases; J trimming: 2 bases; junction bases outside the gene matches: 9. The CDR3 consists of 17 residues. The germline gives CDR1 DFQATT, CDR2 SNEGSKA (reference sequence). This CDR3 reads CSATRTSGGAIPYEQYF. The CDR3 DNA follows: TGCAGTGCTACCCGGACTAGCGGGGGGGCAATACCCTACGAGCAGTACTTC.

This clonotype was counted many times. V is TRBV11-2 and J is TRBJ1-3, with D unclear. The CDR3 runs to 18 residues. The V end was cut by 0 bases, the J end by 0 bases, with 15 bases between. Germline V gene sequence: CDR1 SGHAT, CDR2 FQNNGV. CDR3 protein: CASSLDPRPSSSGNTIYF. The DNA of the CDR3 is TGTGCCAGCAGCTTAGATCCCCGCCCGTCGAGCTCTGGAAACACCATATATTTT.

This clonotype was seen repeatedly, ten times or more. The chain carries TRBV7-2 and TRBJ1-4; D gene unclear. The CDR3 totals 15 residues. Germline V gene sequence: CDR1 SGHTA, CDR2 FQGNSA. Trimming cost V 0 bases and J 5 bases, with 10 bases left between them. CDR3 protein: CASSLAPAQNEKLFF. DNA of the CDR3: TGTGCCAGCAGCTTAGCCCCAGCCCAAAATGAAAAACTGTTTTTT.

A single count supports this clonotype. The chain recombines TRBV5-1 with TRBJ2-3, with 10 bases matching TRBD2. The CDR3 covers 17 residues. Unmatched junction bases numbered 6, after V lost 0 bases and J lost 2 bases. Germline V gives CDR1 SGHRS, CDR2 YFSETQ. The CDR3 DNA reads TGCGCCAGCAGCTTGGGGGCTAGCGGGAGACTCACAGATACGCAGTATTTT. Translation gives CASSLGASGRLTDTQYF.

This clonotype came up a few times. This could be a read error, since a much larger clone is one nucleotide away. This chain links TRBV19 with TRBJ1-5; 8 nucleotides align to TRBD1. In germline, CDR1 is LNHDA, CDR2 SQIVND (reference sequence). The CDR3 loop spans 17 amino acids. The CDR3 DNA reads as TGTGCCAGTAGTATTGGGACACAGGGGGATAGCAATCAGCCCCAGCCTTTT. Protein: CASSIGTQGDSNQPQPF. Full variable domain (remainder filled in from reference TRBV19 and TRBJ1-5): DGGITQSPKYLFRKEGQNVTLSCEQNLNHDAMYWYRQDPGQGLRLIYYSQIVNDFQKGDIAEGYSVSREKKESFPLTVTSAQKNPTAFYLCASSIGTQGDSNQPQPFGDGTRLSIL.

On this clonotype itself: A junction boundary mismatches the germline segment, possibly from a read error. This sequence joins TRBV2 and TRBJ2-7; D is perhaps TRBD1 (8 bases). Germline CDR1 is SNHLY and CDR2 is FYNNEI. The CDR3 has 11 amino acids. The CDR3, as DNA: TGTACCAGCGGGACAGGCTACGAGCAGTACTTC. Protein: CTSGTGYEQYF.

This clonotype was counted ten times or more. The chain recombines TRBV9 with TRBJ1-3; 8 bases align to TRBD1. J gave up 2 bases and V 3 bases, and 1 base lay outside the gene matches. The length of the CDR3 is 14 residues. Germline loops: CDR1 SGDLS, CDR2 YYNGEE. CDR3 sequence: CASSAQGAGNTIYF. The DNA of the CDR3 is TGTGCCAGCAGCGCACAGGGGGCTGGAAACACCATATATTTT. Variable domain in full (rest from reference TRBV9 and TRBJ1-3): DSGVTQTPKHLITATGQRVTLRCSPRSGDLSVYWYQQSLDQGLQFLIQYYNGEERAKGNILERFSAQQFPDLHSELNLSSLELGDSALYFCASSAQGAGNTIYFGEGSWLTVV.

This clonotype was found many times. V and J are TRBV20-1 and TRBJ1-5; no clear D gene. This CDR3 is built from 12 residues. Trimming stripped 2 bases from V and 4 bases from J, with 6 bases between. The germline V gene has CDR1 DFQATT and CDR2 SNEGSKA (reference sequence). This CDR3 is CSARIQNQPQHF. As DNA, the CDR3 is TGCAGTGCTAGAATACAGAATCAGCCCCAGCATTTT.

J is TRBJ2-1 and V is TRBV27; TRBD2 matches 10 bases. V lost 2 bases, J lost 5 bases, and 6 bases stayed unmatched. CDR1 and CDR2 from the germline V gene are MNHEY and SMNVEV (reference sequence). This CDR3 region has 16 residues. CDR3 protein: CASSLVRLAGDNEQFF. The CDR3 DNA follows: TGTGCCAGCAGTTTAGTCCGGCTAGCGGGGGACAATGAGCAGTTCTTC.

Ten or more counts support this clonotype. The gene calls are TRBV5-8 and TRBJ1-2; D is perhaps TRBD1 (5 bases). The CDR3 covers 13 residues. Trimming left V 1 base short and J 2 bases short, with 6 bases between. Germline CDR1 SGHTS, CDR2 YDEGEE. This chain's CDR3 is CASSLWDNYGYTF. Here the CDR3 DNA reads TGTGCCAGCAGCTTGTGGGACAACTATGGCTACACCTTC.